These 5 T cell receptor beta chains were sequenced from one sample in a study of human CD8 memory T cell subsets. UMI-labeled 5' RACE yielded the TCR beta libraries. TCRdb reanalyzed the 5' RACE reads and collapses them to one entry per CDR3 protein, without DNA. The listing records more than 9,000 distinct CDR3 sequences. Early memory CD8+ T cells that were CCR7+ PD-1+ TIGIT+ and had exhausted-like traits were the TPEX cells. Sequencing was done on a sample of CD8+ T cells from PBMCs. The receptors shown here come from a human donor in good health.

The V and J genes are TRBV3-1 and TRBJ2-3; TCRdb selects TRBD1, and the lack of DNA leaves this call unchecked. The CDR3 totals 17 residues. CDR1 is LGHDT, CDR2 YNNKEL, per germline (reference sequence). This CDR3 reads CASSQDIVSGGTDTQYF.

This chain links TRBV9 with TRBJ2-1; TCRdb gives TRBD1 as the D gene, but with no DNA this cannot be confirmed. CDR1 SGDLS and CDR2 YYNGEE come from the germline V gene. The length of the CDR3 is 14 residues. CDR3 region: CASSSDPRGNEQFF.

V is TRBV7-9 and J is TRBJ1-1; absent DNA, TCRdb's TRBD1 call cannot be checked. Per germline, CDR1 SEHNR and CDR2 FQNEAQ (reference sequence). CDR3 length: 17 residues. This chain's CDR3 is CASSLEGDRFMNTEAFF.

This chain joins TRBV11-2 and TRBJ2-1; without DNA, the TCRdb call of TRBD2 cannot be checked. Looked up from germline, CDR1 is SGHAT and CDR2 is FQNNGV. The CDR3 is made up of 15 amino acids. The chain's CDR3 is CASSLEYGSGNEQFF.

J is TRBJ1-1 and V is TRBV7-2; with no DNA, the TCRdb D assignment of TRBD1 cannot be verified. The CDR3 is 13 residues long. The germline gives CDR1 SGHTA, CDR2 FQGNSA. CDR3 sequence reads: CASSWGGTGEAFF.